This T cell receptor beta chain was profiled in a study of cytomegalovirus exposure and HLA in healthy donors. On the study more broadly: Sequencing of about 179 million T cells in an earlier analysis found 100 million or so unique TCR beta sequences. The early release's HLA-typed donors yielded 70 million to 85 million unique TCRs. Clustering assigned over 70% of the approximately 400 genotyped donors to the Caucasian-associated ancestry cluster.

Study results and caveats: Excluded: some indistinguishable V segments such as TRBV6-2 and TRBV6-3.

With respect to this clone: The antigen remains undetermined. Its ends do not fully match the called genes, so a read error is possible. This same CDR3 is encoded by further DNA sequences in the sample.

Looked up from germline, CDR1 is SGHRS and CDR2 is YFSETQ. The CDR3 sequence is 14 residues long. PCR used 60 Vbeta primers and 13 Jbeta primers. Here immunoSEQ multiplex PCR was the method, and the copy in TCRdb shows in-frame clones only, minus some. In the table there are approximately 120,000 clones, approximately 80% of which are singletons. The sequenced sample consisted of PBMCs. The V call is TRBV5-1, the J call TRBJ1-1; 7 bases are a match to TRBD1. This sequence was found in a man between 45 and 60 years old in good health and CMV-seronegative. The CDR3 DNA is TGCGCCAGCAGTTTGGGACAGATGAACACTGAAGCTTTCTTT. Translating gives CASSLGQMNTEAFF.